This T cell receptor (beta chain) derives from a study of blood T cell repertoires in COVID-19 (TCRdb year 2020). In terms of the full investigation: Samples from collaborators originated in the United States, Italy and Spain and spanned both the acute and convalescent phases of COVID-19. The samples were drawn from the first 160 participants of the ongoing ImmuneRACE study and from 950 to 1,500 subjects provided by 6 global collaborators. The prospective study material was composed of cDNA or gDNA derived from T cells, B-cell-depleted T cells, or PBMCs. The repertoires were released in a freely available public database intended as a resource for research on the immune response to SARS-CoV-2. Subjects who had been exposed to COVID-19, were actively infected with it, or had recovered from it provided the deeply sampled blood TCRbeta repertoires that made up the dataset. A de-identified subject ID, COVID-19 status, age in years and sex were almost always included in the sample metadata. Where HLA class I and class II types were available, the types were taken from metadata supplied by the sample provider, not from assay-based typing. Beyond this particular receptor, the publication reports: The quantity of clinical and demographic metadata differed by source and by participant and was supplied without curation.

In the case of this clone: Its binding antigen is unknown. Base qualities are not provided; no much larger clone lies one nucleotide away.

The collaborating institutions used their own protocols to collect whole blood in K2EDTA tubes. For TCRbeta analysis, collaborators shipped samples as frozen whole blood, isolated PBMCs, or DNA extracted from either of those sample types. TCRbeta CDR3 regions were amplified from genomic DNA by means of the immunoSEQ Assay, a bias-controlled multiplex PCR. As for the authors' bioinformatics: Within the assay, amplification of reference gene primers was used to estimate how many nucleated cells each sample contained. To quantify the absolute abundance of each unique TCRbeta CDR3 rearrangement, sequence reads were collapsed and filtered. For each sample, productive Simpson clonality was calculated as the square root of Simpson's diversity index across productive rearrangements. The clones in this table, taken by TCRdb from immuneACCESS, are in-frame only. Not every clone is retained; where verified, under half of the shortfall comes from an unresolved V gene, and the cause of the rest is unknown. The V and J calls and the clone size are those of that table, but D and trimming were determined from the DNA. This sample comprises 37,000 or so clones, about three quarters of them detected only once. The ten largest clones represent 33% of the sample.

This TCR derives from a man between 60 and 75 years old with acute or convalescent COVID-19. Source material: peripheral blood.

The base sequence is TGCGCCAGCAGCCGCCGGCCGGGACTAGCGGAGGCTCTTACCCTAAGGGAGCAGTACTTC. This translates into CASSRRPGLAEALTLREQYF. The receptor chain draws on TRBV5-1 and TRBJ2-7, with 11 junctional bases fitting TRBD2. The CDR3 sequence holds 20 residues, the cysteine and phenylalanine included. Only the CDR3 region is kept as DNA, spanning 60 bases read in frame from base 1. CDR1 and CDR2 are drawn from the germline V gene: SGHRS, YFSETQ. At the junction V is shortened by 4 bases and J by 7 bases; bases outside the gene matches: 25.